This TCR beta chain was identified in a study of shared clonotypes between healthy human individuals. Study findings and constraints: Larger estimated richness was generally seen in naive subsets than in memory subsets.

Researchers partitioned CD4+ cells into CD45RA+ naive and CD45RA-negative memory subsets. The CDR3 consists of 15 residues. V gave up 2 bases and J gave up 3 bases; unmatched junction bases: 4. Germline V gives CDR1 MNHEY, CDR2 SVGAGI. The material for each subset, its genomic DNA, was split evenly across several immunoSEQ plates. As processed by the authors: There were no quality scores in the junction-only immunoSEQ sequences, so filtering differed. Only in-frame clones appear in the TCRdb table, and some are missing; sequencing was by immunoSEQ multiplex PCR. V, J and clone size derive from that table, while D and trimming were established from the DNA sequence. Here the sample spans millions of clones, 95% being singletons. Comment on this clone: Its antigen is not known.

The TCR sequence derives from a man between 18 and 35 years old in good health. The sample comprised naive CD4+ T cells sorted from blood. Subset reported: CD45RA+ positively selected. The rearrangement links TRBV6-5 to TRBJ2-7; 10 bases agree with TRBD2. The CDR3 loop reads CASSYGTSEYYEQYF. In nucleotides, the CDR3 is TGTGCCAGCAGTTACGGGACTAGCGAATACTACGAGCAGTACTTC.